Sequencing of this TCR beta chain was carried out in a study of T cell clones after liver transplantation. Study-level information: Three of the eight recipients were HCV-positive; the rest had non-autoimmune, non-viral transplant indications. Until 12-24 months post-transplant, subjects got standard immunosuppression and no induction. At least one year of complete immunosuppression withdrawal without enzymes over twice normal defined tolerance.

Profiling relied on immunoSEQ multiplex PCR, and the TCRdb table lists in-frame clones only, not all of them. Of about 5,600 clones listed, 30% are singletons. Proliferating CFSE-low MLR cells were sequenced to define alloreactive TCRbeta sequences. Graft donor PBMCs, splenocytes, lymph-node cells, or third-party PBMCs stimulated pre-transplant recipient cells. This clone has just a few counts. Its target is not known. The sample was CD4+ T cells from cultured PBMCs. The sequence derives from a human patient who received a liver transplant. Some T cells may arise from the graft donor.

The CDR3: CASSYLLGGKETQYF. The CDR3 nucleotides read TGTGCCAGCAGTTATCTGTTGGGGGGCAAAGAGACCCAGTACTTC. The V gene is TRBV6-6, the J gene TRBJ2-5, with D perhaps TRBD1 or TRBD2 (6 bases each). V was clipped by 3 bases and J by 3 bases, with 14 bases between them. CDR1 and CDR2 from the germline V gene are MNHNY and SVGAGI (reference sequence). CDR3 length equals 15 residues.